This paragraph covers one T cell receptor (beta chain) sequence. Living in under 30 US areas, the participants were between roughly 18 and 95 years of age. Participants' reported clinical history set cohort assignment. The data are from a study of blood T cell repertoires in COVID-19. The trim removed 2 bases at V and 6 bases at J, leaving 3 bases unmatched. This CDR3 is 14 amino acids long. CDR1 and CDR2 (germline): ENHRY, SYGVKD. Authors' data handling: Amplification with reference gene primers provided the estimates of nucleated cell counts. The table came from immunoSEQ multiplex PCR; TCRdb's copy has only in-frame clones and leaves some out. The V and J calls and clone size come from that table; D and trimming were worked out from the DNA. In the table there are fewer than 200,000 clones, about 80% of which are singletons.

The sequence came from a woman aged 60-75 years with acute COVID-19. The sequenced sample was PBMCs or T cells enriched from blood (not recorded which). The V call is TRBV10-3, the J call TRBJ1-1, with 10 bases fitting TRBD1. CDR3 nucleotides: TGTGCCATCAGTGAGCCGGGACAGGGGCCTGAAGCTTTCTTT. Its translation is CAISEPGQGPEAFF.